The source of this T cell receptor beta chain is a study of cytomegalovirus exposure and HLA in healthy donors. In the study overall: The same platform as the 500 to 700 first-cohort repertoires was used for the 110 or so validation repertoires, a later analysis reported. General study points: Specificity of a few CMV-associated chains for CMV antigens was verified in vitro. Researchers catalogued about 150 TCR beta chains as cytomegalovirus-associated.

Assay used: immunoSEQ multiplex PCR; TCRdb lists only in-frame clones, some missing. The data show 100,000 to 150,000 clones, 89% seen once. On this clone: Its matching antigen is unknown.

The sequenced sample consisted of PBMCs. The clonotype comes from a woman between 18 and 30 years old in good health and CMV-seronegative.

The CDR3 DNA is TGCGCCAGCAGCCGCGGACTAGCGGAGACGGATACAGATACGCAGTATTTT. Translation gives CASSRGLAETDTDTQYF. This rearrangement joins TRBV4-1 to TRBJ2-3; TRBD2 aligns across 10 bases. The CDR3 is made up of 17 amino acids. V was clipped by 4 bases and J by 3 bases; unmatched bases: 10. In germline, CDR1 is MGHRA, CDR2 YSYEKL.